The next 2 T cell receptor beta chains were all read from a single sample in a study of regulatory T cells in long-lasting Graves disease. The time point here: newly diagnosed GD, antithyroid drugs for less than 3 months. Preparation of the TCR library used RNA extracted from PBMCs. Relying on iRepertoire HTBI primers and Arm-PCR of CDR3 regions, the team built TCR beta libraries. TCRdb itself ran the multiplex PCR reads through MiXCR, one entry per CDR3 protein. The table includes about 400,000 distinct CDR3 sequences, roughly 15% detected once. The sequencing here drew on peripheral blood mononuclear cells (PBMCs), taken at new diagnosis, from a patient treated with antithyroid drugs. The receptors stem from a female donor with Graves disease.

This clonotype occurred a few times. CDR3 bases: TGCGCCAGCAGCTTGGTGGGACAGGGTACTGAAAAACTGTTTTTT. It specifies CASSLVGQGTEKLFF. The chain links TRBV5-1 to TRBJ1-4; 9 bases are shared with TRBD1. Germline CDR1 SGHRS, CDR2 YFSETQ. The CDR3 contains 15 residues. V was clipped by 0 bases and J by 7 bases; unmatched bases: 4.

On this clonotype itself: A much bigger clone sits one base away, suggesting this may be a read error. The J gene is TRBJ2-1, the V gene TRBV7-2; 7 positions agree with TRBD1. CDR3 length equals 15 residues. From germline, CDR1 is SGHTA and CDR2 FQGNSA. The trim removed 8 bases at V and 10 bases at J, leaving 17 bases unmatched. CDR3 nucleotide sequence: TGTGCCAGCCGCCATAGGGACAGCAGTTCCTACGAGCAGTTCTTC. The encoded protein is CASRHRDSSSYEQFF.